Listed here are 26 T cell receptor beta chains from one sample, sequenced in a study of blood T cell repertoires in COVID-19. Sequencing used immunoSEQ multiplex PCR; TCRdb keeps in-frame clones, though not all of them. Seen here are 150,000 to 200,000 clones, less than 85% observed once, and the top ten hold more than 6%. Sample: peripheral blood. Receptor source: a middle-aged woman with COVID-19, enrolled during active disease.

This clone has only a few counts. V and J are TRBV29-1 and TRBJ1-1; D is undetermined. This CDR3 has 14 amino acids. V lost 6 bases and J lost 1, with 15 bases in between. The germline V gene encodes CDR1 SQVTM and CDR2 ANQGSEA. Here the CDR3 reads CSVQIPGENTEAFF. The CDR3 DNA reads as TGCAGCGTGCAGATCCCCGGAGAGAACACTGAAGCTTTCTTT. Full variable domain (outside the CDR3, taken from reference TRBV29-1 and TRBJ1-1): SAVISQKPSRDICQRGTSLTIQCQVDSQVTMMFWYRQQPGQSLTLIATANQGSEATYESGFVIDKFPISRPNLTFSTLTVSNMSPEDSSIYLCSVQIPGENTEAFFGQGTRLTVV.

V is TRBV15 and J is TRBJ1-1, with D uncertain. Germline V gene sequence: CDR1 LNHNV, CDR2 YYDKDF (reference sequence). Trimming cost V 6 bases and J 4 bases, with 12 bases left between them. The CDR3 spans 13 residues. The CDR3 DNA sequence: TGTGCCACCAGTACCCAGCGGGGCACTGAAGCTTTCTTT. Protein product: CATSTQRGTEAFF.

The chain links TRBV11-1 to TRBJ2-7; D unresolved. V lost 4 bases and J lost 3, with 10 bases in between. CDR1 is SGHAT and CDR2 is FQDESV in the germline V gene (reference sequence). The CDR3 length is 13 residues. CDR3 loop: CASSSARYYEQYF. In nucleotides, the CDR3 is TGTGCCAGCAGCTCCGCGAGATACTACGAGCAGTACTTC.

The chain carries TRBV10-2 and TRBJ2-1; weak D call: TRBD1 (6 bases). Germline V gene lookup returns CDR1 WSHSY and CDR2 SAAADI. The CDR3 length is 15 residues. Trimming took off 8 bases at V and 5 bases at J, with 19 bases between the two ends. CDR3 DNA: TGCGCCAGCGCTCACGGGGTCAGGGGACACAATGAGCAGTTCTTC. It is translated as CASAHGVRGHNEQFF.

This clone was counted between two and nine times. The chain carries TRBV24-1 and TRBJ2-1; the match to TRBD1 covers 12 bases. The CDR3 consists of 19 residues. With V trimmed by 4 bases and J by 15 bases, 24 bases remained unmatched. The germline V gene has CDR1 KGHDR and CDR2 SFDVKD. In DNA form, the CDR3 reads TGTGCCACCAGTGACCGTCCGGGACAGGGGGCGGCGCCCCTTAATTGGCTGTTCTTC. Translated: CATSDRPGQGAAPLNWLFF.

Many counts were recorded for this clone. The chain joins TRBV9 to TRBJ2-5, with D perhaps TRBD1 (6 bases). The CDR3 has 16 residues. Germline V gene data show CDR1 as SGDLS and CDR2 as YYNGEE. Trimming took off 0 bases at V and 5 bases at J, with 17 bases between the two ends. The CDR3 region is CASSVDPRGIWETQYF. Here the CDR3 DNA reads TGTGCCAGCAGCGTAGACCCCAGGGGAATTTGGGAGACCCAGTACTTC.

This rearrangement joins TRBV5-1 to TRBJ1-2; D gene ambiguous. This CDR3 is built from 13 residues. The V end lost 1 base, the J end lost 6 bases, and 10 bases lay between the germline ends. Looked up from germline, CDR1 is SGHRS and CDR2 is YFSETQ. CDR3 loop: CASSLKPHNGYTF. The CDR3 coding sequence is TGCGCCAGCAGCTTGAAACCTCACAATGGCTACACCTTC.

This chain links TRBV5-1 with TRBJ2-1, with 10 positions matching TRBD2. CDR1 and CDR2 from the germline V gene are SGHRS and YFSETQ. This CDR3 is built from 15 residues. The V segment lost 3 bases and the J segment 8 bases; nucleotides outside the gene matches: 8. The CDR3 DNA follows: TGCGCCAGCAGCTCCGCTAGCGGGAGAAGATATGAGCAGTTCTTC. Translating it yields CASSSASGRRYEQFF.

The V call is TRBV2, the J call TRBJ1-2; a possible D gene is TRBD1 (5 bases). V was clipped by 8 bases and J by 6 bases, with 19 bases between them. Germline CDR1 SNHLY, CDR2 FYNNEI. The CDR3 has 14 residues. CDR3 region: CASEIQGRLNGYTF. CDR3 sequence (DNA): TGTGCCAGCGAAATTCAGGGTAGGTTGAATGGCTACACCTTC.

This chain uses TRBV18 with TRBJ2-7; TRBD2 aligns across 8 bases. Germline values: CDR1 KGHSH, CDR2 LQKENI. The CDR3 is 15 residues long. Losses at the gene ends were 1 base for V and 2 bases for J; bases not matched to a gene: 4. CDR3 loop: CASSPRLAQPYEQYF. The CDR3 nucleotides are TGTGCCAGCTCACCACGACTAGCGCAGCCCTACGAGCAGTACTTC.

The chain uses TRBV19 and TRBJ1-5; tentative D call: TRBD1 (6 bases). V was clipped by 0 bases and J by 7 bases, with 10 bases between them. The CDR3 length is 14 residues. CDR1 and CDR2 (germline): LNHDA, SQIVND (reference sequence). The CDR3 protein is CASSIERGGQPQHF. CDR3 DNA sequence: TGTGCCAGTAGTATAGAAAGGGGGGGCCAGCCCCAGCATTTT.

The chain couples TRBV2 to TRBJ2-7; D possibly corresponds to TRBD1 (6 bases). CDR3 length: 14 amino acids. Looked up from germline, CDR1 is SNHLY and CDR2 is FYNNEI. Deletions cut 6 bases from V and 1 base from J, with 13 bases between. The CDR3 DNA reads TGTGCCAGCAGGAAACAGGGCGCTTCCTACGAGCAGTACGTC. As protein: CASRKQGASYEQYV.

The chain has TRBV29-1 and TRBJ1-3; unclear D gene. Trimming left V 4 bases short and J 2 bases short, with 6 bases between. The CDR3 sequence is 12 residues long. The germline V gene encodes CDR1 SQVTM and CDR2 ANQGSEA. The DNA for the CDR3 is TGCAGCGTTGTGTCGGCTGGAAACACCATATATTTT. It encodes CSVVSAGNTIYF.

The V call is TRBV2, the J call TRBJ2-3; D gene unclear. Germline values: CDR1 SNHLY, CDR2 FYNNEI. V was pared by 3 bases and J by 0 bases, with 10 bases between. CDR3 size: 15 residues. CDR3 in DNA: TGTGCCAGCAGTGAGCGCGGAGTCAGCACAGATACGCAGTATTTT. It specifies CASSERGVSTDTQYF.

The V gene is TRBV27, the J gene TRBJ1-1; unclear D gene. Trimming left V 2 bases short and J 4 bases short, with 11 bases between. This CDR3 contains 14 residues. Per germline, CDR1 MNHEY and CDR2 SMNVEV (reference sequence). The CDR3: CASSLAGFGTEAFF. The CDR3 DNA sequence: TGTGCCAGCAGTTTAGCCGGTTTTGGCACTGAAGCTTTCTTT.

This clone was observed a few times. The chain uses TRBV10-3 and TRBJ1-5; possible D gene TRBD1, 6 bases. V lost 8 bases and J 7 bases, leaving 9 bases between the germline ends. The CDR3 loop spans 11 amino acids. The V gene's germline CDR1 is ENHRY and CDR2 SYGVKD. CDR3 nucleotide sequence: TGTGCCATCGGACAGAGCCAGCCCCAGCATTTT. This sequence encodes CAIGQSQPQHF.

The chain employs TRBV7-9 and TRBJ2-1; D uncertain. V was shortened by 2 bases and J by 7 bases, with 18 bases between the two germline ends. Germline loops: CDR1 SEHNR, CDR2 FQNEAQ (reference sequence). This CDR3 has 16 residues. CDR3 region: CASSLTAAVSGNEQFF. CDR3 DNA: TGTGCCAGCAGCTTAACCGCGGCAGTCTCCGGGAATGAGCAGTTCTTC. Filled out from reference TRBV7-9 and TRBJ2-1, the complete variable domain reads DTGVSQNPRHKITKRGQNVTFRCDPISEHNRLYWYRQTLGQGPEFLTYFQNEAQLEKSRLLSDRFSAERPKGSFSTLEIQRTEQGDSAMYLCASSLTAAVSGNEQFFGPGTRLTVL.

For this clone: The sample holds other DNA sequences that translate to the same CDR3. The chain uses TRBV6-5 and TRBJ2-2; TRBD2 matches 7 bases. This CDR3 region has 15 residues. The V and J ends lost 11 bases and 1 base, in that order; junction bases with no gene match: 10. Germline V gives CDR1 MNHEY, CDR2 SVGAGI. CDR3 protein: CALGWGGRNTGELFF. The CDR3 DNA is TGTGCCCTGGGTTGGGGGGGGAGGAACACCGGGGAGCTGTTTTTT.

This sequence joins TRBV24-1 and TRBJ2-1, with D possibly being TRBD2 (6 bases). Germline V lookup: CDR1 KGHDR, CDR2 SFDVKD. Trimming left V 3 bases short and J 8 bases short, with 10 bases between. This CDR3 is 13 amino acids long. The DNA for the CDR3 is TGTGCCACCAGTGATGGGGGGTGGGATGAGCAGTTCTTC. Its protein is CATSDGGWDEQFF.

V usage is TRBV7-2 and J usage is TRBJ1-2; the match to TRBD1 covers 8 bases. The CDR3 sequence is 15 residues long. Germline V CDR1 and CDR2: SGHTA, FQGNSA. With V trimmed by 1 base and J by 3 bases, 4 bases remained unmatched. CDR3 region: CASSLGGQGYYGYTF. In nucleotides, the CDR3 is TGTGCCAGCAGCTTAGGTGGACAGGGATACTATGGCTACACCTTC. Filled out from reference TRBV7-2 and TRBJ1-2, the complete variable domain reads GAGVSQSPSNKVTEKGKDVELRCDPISGHTALYWYRQSLGQGLEFLIYFQGNSAPDKSGLPSDRFSAERTGGSVSTLTIQRTQQEDSAVYLCASSLGGQGYYGYTFGSGTRLTVV.

This chain joins TRBV9 and TRBJ2-1; 10 bases are a match to TRBD1. The junction had 8 bases not matched to a gene; V was cut back by 4 bases and J by 7 bases. Looked up from germline, CDR1 is SGDLS and CDR2 is YYNGEE. The CDR3 length is 15 residues. CDR3 loop: CASSTQTGGWNEQFF. For the CDR3, the DNA is TGTGCCAGCAGCACTCAGACAGGGGGCTGGAATGAGCAGTTCTTC.

This rearrangement joins TRBV5-1 to TRBJ1-2; TRBD1 agrees at 7 bases. J gave up 4 bases and V 4 bases, and 7 bases lay outside the gene matches. Germline CDR1 and CDR2: SGHRS and YFSETQ. This CDR3 comprises 14 residues. Here the CDR3 DNA reads TGCGCCAGCAGCACTCGACAGGGTCTCTATGGCTACACCTTC. It encodes CASSTRQGLYGYTF.

J is TRBJ1-1 and V is TRBV19, with a tentative D call TRBD1 (6 bases). The ends were cut back, 2 bases at V and 1 base at J, with 8 bases in the middle. Germline assignment: CDR1 LNHDA and CDR2 SQIVND (reference sequence). This CDR3 contains 14 residues. CDR3 bases: TGTGCCAGTAGTATACAGGGGCCGAACACTGAAGCTTTCTTT. Amino acid sequence: CASSIQGPNTEAFF.

On this clone: The same CDR3 is also encoded by other DNA sequences in this sample. The chain carries TRBV9 and TRBJ2-5; possible D gene TRBD1, 5 bases. The CDR3 is 14 residues long. V lost 0 bases to trimming and J lost 3 bases, with 9 bases between them. The germline V gene has CDR1 SGDLS and CDR2 YYNGEE. CDR3 region: CASSVGSGKETQYF. The CDR3 DNA reads as TGTGCCAGCAGCGTAGGTTCAGGGAAAGAGACCCAGTACTTC.

The CDR3 loop reads CASSINSGGPTDTQYF. CDR3 coding DNA: TGTGCCAGTAGTATAAATAGCGGGGGGCCCACAGATACGCAGTATTTT. V and J are TRBV19 and TRBJ2-3; 10 bases agree with TRBD2. Per germline, CDR1 LNHDA and CDR2 SQIVND (reference sequence). V dropped 2 bases and J dropped 2; count of bases not matched to a gene: 4. The length of the CDR3 is 16 residues.

The chain joins TRBV12-3 or TRBV12-4 to TRBJ1-2; 7 nucleotides align to TRBD1. The V segment lost 5 bases and the J segment 4 bases; nucleotides outside the gene matches: 4. The length of the CDR3 is 13 residues. The chain's CDR3 is CASSAGQVYGYTF. The CDR3, as DNA: TGTGCCAGCAGTGCCGGACAGGTCTATGGCTACACCTTC.